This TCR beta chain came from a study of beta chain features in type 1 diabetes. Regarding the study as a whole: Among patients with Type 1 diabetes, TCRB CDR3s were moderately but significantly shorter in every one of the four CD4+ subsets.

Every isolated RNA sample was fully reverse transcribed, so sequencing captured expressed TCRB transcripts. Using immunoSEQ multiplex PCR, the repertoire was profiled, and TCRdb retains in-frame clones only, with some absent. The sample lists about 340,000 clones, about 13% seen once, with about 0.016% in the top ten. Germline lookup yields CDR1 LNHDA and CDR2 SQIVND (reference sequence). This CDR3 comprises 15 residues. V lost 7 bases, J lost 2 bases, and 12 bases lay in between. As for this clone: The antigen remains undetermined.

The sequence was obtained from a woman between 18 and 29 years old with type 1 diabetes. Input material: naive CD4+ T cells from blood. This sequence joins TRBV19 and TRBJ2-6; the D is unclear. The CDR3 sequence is CASNPGGTGANVLTF. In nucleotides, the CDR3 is TGTGCCAGTAACCCCGGCGGAACTGGGGCCAACGTCCTGACTTTC.